This TCR beta chain was observed in a study of beta chain features in type 1 diabetes. Study outcomes and limitations: Reduced insertions and increased deletions marked VDJ junctions in type 1 diabetes patients. Researchers reported that naive, central memory and Treg TCRB repertoires appeared more similar in patients than in healthy donors. Still unanswered here is whether HLA type influences TCRB rearrangement. TCRB CDR3s from Type 1 diabetes patients were moderately but significantly shorter in all four CD4+ subsets.

Expressed TCRB transcripts were sequenced because the entire RNA isolate underwent reverse transcription. Measured with immunoSEQ multiplex PCR; TCRdb has only the in-frame clones, and not every one. This table has around 140,000 clones, 9% appearing once. Comment on this clone: Its specificity is unknown.

There are 13 residues in the CDR3. Germline assignment: CDR1 SNHLY and CDR2 FYNNEI. V lost 10 bases to trimming and J lost 1 base, with 13 bases between them. The receptor was derived from a man aged 25 to 40 with type 1 diabetes. The sequencing input was central memory CD4+ T cells from blood. The rearrangement uses TRBV2 and TRBJ1-2; weak D call: TRBD1 (6 bases). In DNA, the CDR3 is TGTGCCACCCAGGGGTTCGGTAACTATGGCTACACCTTC. It specifies CATQGFGNYGYTF.